A selection of T cell receptor beta chains follows, all from one sample in a study of shared clonotypes between healthy human individuals. The protocol was immunoSEQ multiplex PCR, while the TCRdb copy is restricted to in-frame clones and leaves out a portion. The sample lists under 700,000 clones, 85% to 95% occurring once. The sequencing input was naive CD8+ T cells sorted from blood. The receptors were gathered from a woman in her 30s in good health. CDR3s include the opening cysteine and the closing phenylalanine or tryptophan. Each record gives: J gene, CDR3 length, D gene, clone size, V gene, CDR3 protein, CDR3 DNA. A D gene is named only where the DNA matches it firmly. Size tells how often a clone was seen (once, few, many) or the class of an expanded clone, and some rows leave it out.

TRBJ2-7 | 15 | TRBD2 | NA | TRBV27 | CASSFLASGDYEQYF | TGTGCCAGCAGTTTTCTTGCGAGCGGGGATTACGAGCAGTACTTC
TRBJ1-5 | 12 | NA | few | TRBV2 | CASRGPGQPQHF | TGTGCCAGCAGGGGGCCGGGGCAGCCCCAGCATTTT
TRBJ2-2 | 18 | TRBD2 | NA | TRBV28 | CASSLASGGLVRTGELFF | TGTGCCAGCAGTTTAGCGTCGGGGGGGCTTGTTCGCACCGGGGAGCTGTTTTTT
TRBJ2-2 | 14 | NA | NA | TRBV29-1 | CSALETRHTGELFF | TGCAGCGCTCTGGAAACCAGGCACACCGGGGAGCTGTTTTTT
TRBJ2-1 | 17 | NA | NA | TRBV27 | CASSPRVGGKIDNEQFF | TGTGCCAGCAGTCCCCGGGTAGGAGGGAAAATAGACAATGAGCAGTTCTTC
TRBJ2-1 | 16 | TRBD1 | once | TRBV4-1 | CASSQETGWVANEQFF | TGCGCCAGCAGCCAAGAGACAGGGTGGGTGGCGAATGAGCAGTTCTTC
TRBJ2-7 | 13 | NA | NA | TRBV14 | CASSQAQGGEQYF | TGTGCCAGCAGCCAAGCTCAGGGGGGCGAGCAGTACTTC
TRBJ1-2 | 14 | NA | NA | TRBV9 | CASSVGQLREGYTF | TGTGCCAGCAGCGTAGGGCAATTGAGGGAAGGCTACACCTTC
TRBJ1-2 | 13 | NA | NA | TRBV15 | CATSRVPGQGYTF | TGTGCCACCAGCAGAGTTCCGGGGCAGGGCTACACCTTC
TRBJ2-5 | 15 | TRBD2 | NA | TRBV27 | CASSLGLVREETQYF | TGTGCCAGCAGTTTGGGACTAGTTAGGGAAGAGACCCAGTACTTC
TRBJ2-1 | 13 | NA | NA | TRBV4-1 | CASSQGLVDEQFF | TGCGCCAGCAGCCAAGGTCTAGTTGATGAGCAGTTCTTC
TRBJ2-1 | 13 | NA | NA | TRBV4-1 | CASSQRLGNEQFF | TGCGCCAGCAGCCAAAGACTAGGCAATGAGCAGTTCTTC
TRBJ1-2 | 14 | NA | NA | TRBV10-2 | CASSETGPMDGYTF | TGCGCCAGCAGTGAAACGGGGCCGATGGACGGCTACACCTTC
TRBJ2-2 | 14 | NA | few | TRBV10-1 | CASSEDRLTGELFF | TGCGCCAGCAGTGAAGACAGACTCACCGGGGAGCTGTTTTTT
TRBJ2-7 | 14 | TRBD1 | NA | TRBV27 | CASSMGQGWYEQYF | TGTGCCAGCAGTATGGGACAGGGGTGGTACGAGCAGTACTTC